These 7 T cell receptor beta chains were sequenced from one sample in a study of blood T cell repertoires in COVID-19. TCRdb keeps only in-frame clones here, not all; method: immunoSEQ multiplex PCR. The data contain about 110,000 clones, about 80% of them singletons. Sequencing was carried out using peripheral blood. Every receptor here comes from a woman between 65 and 79 years old with acute or convalescent COVID-19.

CDR3 in DNA: TGTGCCAGCAGCCTAGTAGGGGGGGGGATACTGCAAGAGACCCAGTACTTC. As protein: CASSLVGGGILQETQYF. The rearrangement joins TRBV4-2 to TRBJ2-5; possible D gene TRBD2, 7 bases. Trimming left V 4 bases short and J 2 bases short, with 20 bases between. Germline V CDR1 and CDR2: LGHNA, YNFKEQ. There are 17 residues in the CDR3.

This clone was seen only a few times. J is TRBJ1-6 and V is TRBV6-5, with a possible D match to TRBD1 (6 bases). Germline CDR1 MNHEY, CDR2 SVGAGI. V was cut by 2 bases and J by 6 bases, with 8 bases left in between. This CDR3 spans 14 amino acids. CDR3 loop: CASSYRGFNSPLHF. DNA of the CDR3: TGTGCCAGCAGTTACAGGGGGTTTAATTCACCCCTCCACTTT.

The chain links TRBV5-6 to TRBJ2-4; D is unresolved. The length of the CDR3 is 15 residues. Between the trimmed V and J ends, which lost 0 bases and 0 bases, there was a span of 7 bases. Germline CDR1 reads SGHDT; CDR2 reads YYEEEE. In nucleotides, the CDR3 is TGTGCCAGCAGCTTGGTGCGGTTAGCCAAAAACATTCAGTACTTC. Encoded protein: CASSLVRLAKNIQYF.

J is TRBJ2-7 and V is TRBV2; D possibly corresponds to TRBD2 (5 bases). V was shortened by 7 bases and J by 2 bases, with 15 bases between the two germline ends. The V gene's germline CDR1 is SNHLY and CDR2 FYNNEI. The CDR3 is 14 residues long. This CDR3 reads CASNRRVPPYEQYF. The CDR3 DNA reads TGTGCCAGCAATCGGCGGGTTCCCCCCTACGAGCAGTACTTC.

V gene TRBV6-5 combines with J gene TRBJ2-7, with 7 bases matching TRBD2. The length of the CDR3 is 15 residues. Germline trimming cut 4 bases from V and 7 bases from J; bases unmatched to any gene: 13. Germline-derived CDR1 and CDR2 are MNHEY and SVGAGI. CDR3 nucleotide sequence: TGTGCCAGCAGTTCCCCTGGCGGGAGCAAGGATGAGCAGTACTTC. It yields the protein CASSSPGGSKDEQYF.

The chain employs TRBV2 and TRBJ2-5, with 13 bases matching TRBD2. The CDR3 loop spans 17 amino acids. Germline values: CDR1 SNHLY, CDR2 FYNNEI. V was pared by 2 bases and J by 1 base, with 4 bases of the junction left unmatched. The CDR3 sequence: CASSERRLAGGQETQYF. The CDR3, as DNA: TGTGCCAGCAGTGAAAGGCGACTAGCGGGAGGCCAAGAGACCCAGTACTTC. The entire variable domain, with the rest obtained from reference TRBV2 and TRBJ2-5, is as follows: EPEVTQTPSHQVTQMGQEVILRCVPISNHLYFYWYRQILGQKVEFLVSFYNNEISEKSEIFDDQFSVERPDGSNFTLKIRSTKLEDSAMYFCASSERRLAGGQETQYFGPGTRLLVL.

The chain couples TRBV5-1 to TRBJ2-7; D is perhaps TRBD1 (6 bases). The V and J ends lost 2 bases and 0 bases respectively, with 12 bases between them. Germline V CDR1 and CDR2: SGHRS, YFSETQ. The CDR3 consists of 15 residues. The CDR3 nucleotides read TGCGCCAGCAGCTTACAGGGCTCCCTCTCCTACGAGCAGTACTTC. Translating it yields CASSLQGSLSYEQYF. Full variable domain (remainder filled in from reference TRBV5-1 and TRBJ2-7): KAGVTQTPRYLIKTRGQQVTLSCSPISGHRSVSWYQQTPGQGLQFLFEYFSETQRNKGNFPGRFSGRQFSNSRSEMNVSTLELGDSALYLCASSLQGSLSYEQYFGPGTRLTVT.